The following is a T cell receptor beta chain sequence with its context. This PCR relied on a set of 60 Vbeta primers and 13 Jbeta primers. Repertoires were generated with immunoSEQ multiplex PCR, while TCRdb's copy carries only in-frame clones and drops some. Of about 110,000 clones listed, roughly 70% were seen once; the top ten hold approximately 14%. This entry comes from a study of cytomegalovirus exposure and HLA in healthy donors. The CDR3 covers 15 residues. V gave up 4 bases and J gave up 5 bases; unmatched junction bases: 9. Germline lookup yields CDR1 LNHNV and CDR2 YYDKDF (reference sequence).

The chain is built from TRBV15 and TRBJ1-1, with TRBD1 identical over 8 bases. Source material: PBMCs. The receptor comes from a woman between 35 and 50 years old in good health and CMV-seropositive. CDR3: CATSTKRTGWTEAFF. The CDR3 DNA follows: TGTGCCACCAGCACAAAACGGACAGGGTGGACTGAAGCTTTCTTT.